This TCR beta chain originates from a study of identical twins. General study results and limits: Fewer insertions marked abundant cord blood beta clonotypes; young adult naive trended weakly, memory not at all. Among monozygotic twins, out-of-frame TCR alpha sharing exceeded what models predicted. Within twin pairs, the out-of-frame alpha sequences they shared showed excess low generation probability.

TCRdb reanalysed the 5' RACE reads using MiXCR and keeps one entry per CDR3 protein. The data show some 710,000 distinct CDR3 sequences, roughly 6% seen once. Trimming at V came to 2 bases and at J to 5 bases, leaving 10 bases not matched to a gene. The V gene's germline CDR1 is LNHNV and CDR2 YYDKDF (reference sequence). The CDR3 extends over 16 amino acids. In regard to this clonotype: Its antigen is as yet unknown.

Healthy Caucasians, and only they, were the donors. Sequenced: naive T cells sorted from blood. The V call is TRBV15, the J call TRBJ2-5; 8 positions match TRBD2. This sequence originates from a man aged 18 to 35 in good health. The DNA of the CDR3 is TGTGCCACCAGCAGACTTAGCGGGGAGGGCGTGGAGACCCAGTACTTC. Protein product: CATSRLSGEGVETQYF.